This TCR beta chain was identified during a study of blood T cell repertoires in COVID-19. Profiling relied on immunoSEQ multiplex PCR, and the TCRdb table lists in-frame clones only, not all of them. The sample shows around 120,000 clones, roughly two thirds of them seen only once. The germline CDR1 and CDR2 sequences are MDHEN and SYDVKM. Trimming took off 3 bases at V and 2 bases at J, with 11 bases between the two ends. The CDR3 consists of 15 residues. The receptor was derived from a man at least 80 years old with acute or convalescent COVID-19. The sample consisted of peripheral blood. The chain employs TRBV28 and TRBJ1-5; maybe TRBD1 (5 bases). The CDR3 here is CASSFGGVGNQPQHF. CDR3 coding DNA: TGTGCCAGCAGTTTCGGGGGAGTAGGCAATCAGCCCCAGCATTTT.